The rows below give T cell receptor beta chains drawn from one sample of a study of graft-versus-host responses after intestinal transplantation. Antigens for these TCRs are unknown. The table came from immunoSEQ multiplex PCR; TCRdb's copy has only in-frame clones and leaves some out. The sample lists about 120,000 clones, 85% to 95% occurring once. Here the sequenced sample was unstimulated CD4+ T cells sorted from spleen or lymph node cells, taken before intestinal transplant. The receptors here all came from a human donor who received an intestinal transplant. Each CDR3 is given with its conserved first and last residue. The D gene is left open where the match is weak. Clone size is shown for a subset of rows, as once, few, many or a class of expanded clone.

TRBV9	.	TRBJ2-5	TRBD2	CASSTGTSGVQETQYF	TGTGCCAGCAGCACCGGGACTAGCGGGGTGCAAGAGACCCAGTACTTC
TRBV2	once	TRBJ1-2	.	CASFGPGSEGYTF	TGTGCCAGCTTCGGTCCGGGGAGCGAAGGCTACACCTTC
TRBV27	once	TRBJ2-7	TRBD1	CASRHETGDEQYF	TGTGCCAGCAGACATGAGACAGGGGACGAGCAGTACTTC
TRBV9	.	TRBJ1-1	.	CASSSLWGTEAFF	TGTGCCAGCAGCTCCCTGTGGGGGACTGAAGCTTTCTTT
TRBV7-3	.	TRBJ2-1	TRBD2	CASSLGGGLAGGPSYNEQFF	TGTGCCAGCAGCCTGGGAGGTGGCCTAGCGGGAGGGCCAAGCTACAATGAGCAGTTCTTC
TRBV27	once	TRBJ2-5	.	CASSSPGETQYF	TGTGCCAGCAGTTCCCCGGGGGAGACCCAGTACTTC
TRBV27	once	TRBJ2-3	.	CASSLNDRSPGRDRTDTQYF	TGTGCCAGCAGTTTAAACGACAGGTCTCCTGGACGGGACCGCACAGATACGCAGTATTTT
TRBV6-5	.	TRBJ2-5	TRBD1	CASSGQGGRETQYF	TGTGCCAGCAGCGGACAAGGGGGCCGGGAGACCCAGTACTTC
TRBV2	.	TRBJ1-1	TRBD1	CARSGTGSFRVEAFF	TGTGCCCGGTCCGGGACAGGTTCATTTCGCGTGGAAGCTTTCTTT
TRBV30	.	TRBJ1-2	TRBD1	CAWSVESPRGGYTF	TGTGCCTGGAGTGTAGAGTCGCCCAGGGGGGGCTACACCTTC
TRBV5-1	.	TRBJ1-5	.	CASSEQGDQPQHF	TGCGCCAGCAGCGAACAGGGTGATCAGCCCCAGCATTTT
TRBV28	.	TRBJ2-2	.	CASSSWWAGELFF	TGTGCCAGCAGTTCGTGGTGGGCCGGGGAGCTGTTTTTT
TRBV10-2	.	TRBJ1-5	.	CASKVRDGSNQPQHF	TGCGCCAGCAAAGTTAGGGACGGTAGCAATCAGCCCCAGCATTTT
TRBV5-4	.	TRBJ1-3	.	CASSPVGDGNTIYF	TGTGCCAGCAGCCCGGTGGGGGACGGAAACACCATATATTTT
TRBV4-1	.	TRBJ2-7	.	CASSQDWPAYEQYF	TGCGCCAGCAGCCAAGACTGGCCAGCCTACGAGCAGTACTTC
TRBV30	.	TRBJ2-5	TRBD2	CAWSVLAGLTQYF	TGTGCCTGGAGTGTTCTAGCGGGACTAACCCAGTACTTC
TRBV9	.	TRBJ2-5	.	CASSTSTGPGGTQYF	TGTGCCAGCAGCACGAGCACAGGGCCGGGAGGGACCCAGTACTTC
TRBV9	.	TRBJ2-4	.	CASSDGGAKNIQYF	TGTGCCAGCAGCGACGGGGGAGCCAAAAACATTCAGTACTTC
TRBV5-1	few	TRBJ2-7	.	CASSLHGPYEQYF	TGCGCCAGCAGCTTGCACGGCCCCTACGAGCAGTACTTC
TRBV27	.	TRBJ2-6	.	CASRRGYSGANVLTF	TGTGCCAGCAGACGGGGCTACTCTGGGGCCAACGTCCTGACTTTC
TRBV25-1	.	TRBJ1-1	.	CASSENRANTEAFF	TGTGCCAGCAGTGAAAACAGGGCGAACACTGAAGCTTTCTTT
TRBV5-1	.	TRBJ2-7	TRBD1	CASSLNGQGYEQYF	TGCGCCAGCAGCTTGAATGGACAGGGCTACGAGCAGTACTTC
TRBV7-6	once	TRBJ1-2	TRBD1	CASSGDSGGYTF	TGTGCCAGCAGCGGGGACAGCGGCGGCTACACCTTC
TRBV10-3	.	TRBJ2-7	.	CAISTGQGSYEQYF	TGTGCCATCAGTACAGGGCAAGGGTCCTACGAGCAGTACTTC
TRBV6-1	.	TRBJ1-3	.	CASSEVLAVAISGNTIYF	TGTGCCAGCAGTGAAGTCCTAGCGGTCGCGATCTCTGGAAACACCATATATTTT
TRBV6-1	.	TRBJ2-7	TRBD2	CASRPTSGSSYEQYF	TGTGCCAGCAGGCCCACTAGCGGGAGCTCCTACGAGCAGTACTTC
TRBV25-1	.	TRBJ1-1	TRBD1	CASSEAGQGWPEAFF	TGTGCCAGCAGTGAAGCGGGACAGGGTTGGCCTGAAGCTTTCTTT
TRBV19	.	TRBJ1-5	.	CASSSRLSNQPQHF	TGTGCCAGTAGCTCCCGGCTGAGCAATCAGCCCCAGCATTTT
TRBV6-1	.	TRBJ1-1	.	CASSEMGLVAFF	TGTGCCAGCAGTGAAATGGGCTTAGTCGCTTTCTTT
TRBV11-2	once	TRBJ2-1	TRBD1	CASSFGTAYNEQFF	TGTGCCAGCAGCTTTGGGACAGCCTACAATGAGCAGTTCTTC
TRBV5-1	.	TRBJ2-1	.	CASTLTDSNNEQFF	TGCGCCAGCACGCTCACCGACAGTAACAATGAGCAGTTCTTC
TRBV29-1	.	TRBJ2-7	.	CSALGVTYEQYF	TGCAGCGCCTTAGGTGTTACTTACGAGCAGTACTTC
TRBV5-8	.	TRBJ2-6	.	CASSLAKGIRSGANVLTF	TGTGCCAGCAGCTTGGCAAAAGGGATACGCTCTGGGGCCAACGTCCTGACTTTC
TRBV7-8	few	TRBJ2-7	TRBD2	CASSLASSGSYEQYF	TGTGCCAGCAGCTTAGCGTCTAGCGGGAGTTACGAGCAGTACTTC
TRBV2	.	TRBJ1-1	TRBD1	CASTIEAAGGTEAFF	TGTGCCAGCACCATAGAAGCGGCAGGGGGCACTGAAGCTTTCTTT
TRBV28	.	TRBJ2-1	TRBD2	CASSLLAGGELGEQFF	TGTGCCAGCAGTCTTCTAGCGGGAGGGGAGTTGGGTGAGCAGTTCTTC
TRBV10-3	.	TRBJ1-5	TRBD1	CAISERTGGPQPQHF	TGTGCCATCAGTGAGAGGACAGGGGGCCCTCAGCCCCAGCATTTT
TRBV29-1	.	TRBJ1-2	.	CSVENDYGYTF	TGCAGCGTTGAAAACGACTATGGCTACACCTTC
TRBV5-4	.	TRBJ2-7	TRBD2	CASSLSGGPTYEQYF	TGTGCCAGCAGCCTCAGCGGGGGACCAACCTACGAGCAGTACTTC
TRBV9	.	TRBJ2-5	.	CASSVVNGALNF	TGTGCCAGCAGCGTAGTAAACGGTGCCCTAAACTTC
TRBV6-1	once	TRBJ2-5	.	CASSEQYQETQYF	TGTGCCAGCAGTGAACAGTACCAAGAGACCCAGTACTTC
TRBV9	.	TRBJ2-3	.	CASSAGSSTQYF	TGTGCCAGCAGCGCCGGGAGTTCGACGCAGTATTTT
TRBV2	.	TRBJ2-4	TRBD1	CASSGRRDRETKNIQYF	TGTGCCAGCAGTGGCCGCCGGGACAGGGAGACCAAAAACATTCAGTACTTC
TRBV5-1	.	TRBJ2-3	.	CASSLGLVTDTQYF	TGCGCCAGCAGCTTGGGACTTGTCACAGATACGCAGTATTTT
TRBV27	.	TRBJ2-7	.	CASSPRIYPSGEQYF	TGTGCCAGCAGTCCTCGAATCTACCCGTCGGGAGAGCAGTACTTC
TRBV6-5	.	TRBJ2-1	TRBD1	CASSYIGQGMDEQFF	TGTGCCAGCAGTTACATCGGACAGGGGATGGATGAGCAGTTCTTC
TRBV28	.	TRBJ2-7	.	CASSSSDRGREQYF	.
TRBV5-1	.	TRBJ2-1	.	CASSFENEQFF	TGCGCCAGCAGCTTCGAGAATGAGCAGTTCTTC
TRBV30	.	TRBJ2-7	TRBD2	CAWTGGAYEQYF	TGTGCCTGGACCGGGGGGGCCTACGAGCAGTACTTC
TRBV10-3	.	TRBJ1-2	.	CAISEPHMGVGSYGYTF	TGTGCCATCAGTGAGCCGCATATGGGGGTCGGGTCCTATGGCTACACCTTC
TRBV1	.	TRBJ2-7	.	CTSSQNPHFCEQYF	TGCACCAGCAGCCAAAATCCCCATTTCTGCGAGCAGTACTTC
TRBV2	.	TRBJ2-1	.	CASSERSYNEQFF	TGTGCCAGCTCTGAGCGGTCCTACAATGAGCAGTTCTTC
TRBV18	.	TRBJ1-1	.	CASSQTSLNTEAFF	TGTGCCAGCTCACAAACAAGTCTGAACACTGAAGCTTTCTTT
TRBV5-4	.	TRBJ1-3	.	CASSLNANTIYF	TGTGCCAGCAGCTTGAATGCGAACACCATATATTTT
TRBV6-5	few	TRBJ1-3	.	CASSYSRRPSRNTIYF	TGTGCCAGCAGTTACTCCAGACGGCCTAGTCGAAACACCATATATTTT
TRBV7-3	.	TRBJ2-1	.	CASSWGNNEQFF	TGTGCCAGCAGCTGGGGTAACAATGAGCAGTTCTTC
TRBV29-1	.	TRBJ2-5	TRBD1	CSVSDRGGETQYF	TGCAGCGTGTCCGACAGGGGAGGTGAGACCCAGTACTTC